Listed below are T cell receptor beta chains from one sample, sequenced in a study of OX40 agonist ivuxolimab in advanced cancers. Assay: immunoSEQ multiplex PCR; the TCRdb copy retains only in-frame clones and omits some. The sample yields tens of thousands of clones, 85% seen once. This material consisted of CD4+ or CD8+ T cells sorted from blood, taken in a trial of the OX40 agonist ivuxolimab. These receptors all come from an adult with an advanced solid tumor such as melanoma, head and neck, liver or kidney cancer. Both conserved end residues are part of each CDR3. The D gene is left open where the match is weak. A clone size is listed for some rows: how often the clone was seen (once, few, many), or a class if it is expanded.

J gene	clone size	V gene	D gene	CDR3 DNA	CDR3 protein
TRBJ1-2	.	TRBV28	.	TGTGCCAGCAGTCCATCGTCCGGGGGCGCGAACTATGGCTACACCTTC	CASSPSSGGANYGYTF
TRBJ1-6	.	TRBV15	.	TGTGCCACCAGCAGAGTTAGAGGGCCGAATTCACCCCTCCACTTT	CATSRVRGPNSPLHF
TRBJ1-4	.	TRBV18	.	TGTGCCAGCTCACCATCGGGAAATAATGAAAAACTGTTTTTT	CASSPSGNNEKLFF
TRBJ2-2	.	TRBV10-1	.	TGCGCCAGCAGTGAGCCGAGAGGGGGTAGGACCGGGGAGCTGTTTTTT	CASSEPRGGRTGELFF
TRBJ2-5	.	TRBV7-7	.	TGTGCTAGCAGCGCGACAGGATTACAAGAGACCCAGTACTTC	CASSATGLQETQYF
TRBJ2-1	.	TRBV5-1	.	TGCGCCAGCAGCTTAGCAGTTAGGGGCAATGAGCAGTTCTTC	CASSLAVRGNEQFF
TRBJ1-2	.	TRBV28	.	TGTGCCAGCAGTACTACTTATGGCTACACCTTC	CASSTTYGYTF
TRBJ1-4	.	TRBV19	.	TGTGCCAGTAGTCCCACTACTTCGGACAGCCTTGGGACTAATGAAAAACTGTTTTTT	CASSPTTSDSLGTNEKLFF
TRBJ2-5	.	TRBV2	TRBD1	TGTGCCAGCAGCGAACTGGCCAGGGGGCTAGGAGAGACCCAGTACTTC	CASSELARGLGETQYF
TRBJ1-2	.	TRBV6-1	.	TGTGCCAGCAGTGAAGCGGAGTGGTGGGGGGTTGGCTACACCTTC	CASSEAEWWGVGYTF
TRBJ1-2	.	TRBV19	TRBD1	TGTGCCAGTAGTACCAACAGGGGGCCACAGTATGGCTACACCTTC	CASSTNRGPQYGYTF
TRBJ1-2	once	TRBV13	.	TGTGCCAGCAGCTTAGGAACGACGGTGGATTATGGCTACACCTTC	CASSLGTTVDYGYTF
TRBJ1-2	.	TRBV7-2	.	TGTGCCAGCAGCTTATCGGTGGGGGACGCCCGGAGGAATGGCTACACCTTC	CASSLSVGDARRNGYTF
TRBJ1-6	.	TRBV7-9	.	TGTGCCAGCAGCTCGACGGGGTTCAATTCACCCCTCCACTTT	CASSSTGFNSPLHF
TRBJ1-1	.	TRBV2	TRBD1	TGTGCCAGCCTAGGACAGGGCTGGACTGAAGCTTTCTTT	CASLGQGWTEAFF
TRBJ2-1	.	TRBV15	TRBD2	TGTGCCACCAGCTTAAGACTAGCGAGTTCCTTCAATGAGCAGTTCTTC	CATSLRLASSFNEQFF
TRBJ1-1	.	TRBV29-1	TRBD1	TGCAGCGGAGAGGGTATGAGGACAGGCGAAGCTTTCTTT	CSGEGMRTGEAFF
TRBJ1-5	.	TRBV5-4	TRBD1	TGTGCCAGCAGCCCGGGACAGAAGAATCAGCCCCAGCATTTT	CASSPGQKNQPQHF
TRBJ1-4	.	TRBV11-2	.	TGTGCCAGCAGCTTGGGGCGGGGGTTCACTGAAAAACTGTTTTTT	CASSLGRGFTEKLFF
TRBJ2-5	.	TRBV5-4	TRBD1	TGTGCCAGCAGCGGTAGACAGGGATGGACAGAGACCCAGTACTTC	CASSGRQGWTETQYF
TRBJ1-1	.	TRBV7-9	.	TGTGCCAGCAGCCAGGTGGGCGCTGAAGCTTTCTTT	CASSQVGAEAFF
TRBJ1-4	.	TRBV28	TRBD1	TGTGCCAGCAGTGGGACAGGGGAGTACGAAAAACTGTTTTTT	CASSGTGEYEKLFF
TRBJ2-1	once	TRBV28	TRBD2	TGTGCCAGCAGTTTTTCTAGCGGGAGGTATGAGCAGTTCTTC	CASSFSSGRYEQFF
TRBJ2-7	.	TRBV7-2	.	TGTGCCAGCAGCCCACTTAACAGGGGACGCGGGATGAAGTACGAGCAGTACTTC	CASSPLNRGRGMKYEQYF
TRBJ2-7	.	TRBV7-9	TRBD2	TGTGCCAGCAGCTTAGCGTCTAGCGGGAGCTCCGAGCAGTACTTC	CASSLASSGSSEQYF
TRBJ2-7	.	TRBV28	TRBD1	TGTGCCAGCAGGGACAGGGGGTCCTACGAGCAGTACTTC	CASRDRGSYEQYF
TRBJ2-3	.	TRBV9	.	TGTGCCAGCAAAGAATACAGGGTCCGTGGCACAGATACGCAGTATTTT	CASKEYRVRGTDTQYF
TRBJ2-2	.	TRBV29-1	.	TGCAGCGCCCACAATACGATGGCCGGGGAGCTGTTTTTT	CSAHNTMAGELFF
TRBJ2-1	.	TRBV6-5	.	TGTGCCAGCAGTCTACAGGGCGACAATGAGCAGTTCTTC	CASSLQGDNEQFF